These 28 T cell receptor beta chains were sequenced from one sample in a study of blood T cells in healthy people across ages. Next came a second PCR, run for about 6 to 12 cycles, which used a sample-barcoded 5' primer along with a J-beta primer mix. TCRdb re-called the 5' RACE reads through MiXCR, storing one row per CDR3 protein. The repertoire holds about 1,500,000 distinct CDR3 sequences, with 28% as singletons. Sequenced material: blood. The receptors were gathered from a young woman in good health.

This rearrangement joins TRBV27 to TRBJ1-5, with a tentative D call TRBD1 (6 bases). Between the trimmed V and J ends, which lost 5 bases and 11 bases, there was a span of 16 bases. This CDR3 has 13 residues. CDR1 MNHEY and CDR2 SMNVEV come from the germline V gene (reference sequence). The CDR3 DNA sequence: TGTGCCAGCAGTAGGACCTGGGGGGCGGCCCAGCATTTT. Its translation is CASSRTWGAAQHF.

This clonotype was counted only a few times. CDR3 nucleotide sequence: TGTGCCACGGGCCTGGCGGGAAGAGAGACCCAGTACTTC. Its translation is CATGLAGRETQYF. The chain carries TRBV15 and TRBJ2-5; perhaps TRBD2 as D (6 bases). Trimming removed 9 bases at V and 4 bases at J, with 15 bases between. The V gene's germline CDR1 is LNHNV and CDR2 YYDKDF (reference sequence). This CDR3 comprises 13 residues.

This clonotype occurred once. One junction end disagrees with the germline gene, perhaps due to a read error. In DNA, the CDR3 is TGTGCCAGCACACCGGGACTAGCGGGGATGGAGACCCAGTACTTC. This translates into CASTPGLAGMETQYF. The J gene is TRBJ2-5, the V gene TRBV18; TRBD2 aligns across 13 bases. CDR1 and CDR2 from the germline V gene are KGHSH and LQKENI. This CDR3 is 15 amino acids long. Full variable domain (outside the CDR3, taken from reference TRBV18 and TRBJ2-5): NAGVMQNPRHLVRRRGQEARLRCSPMKGHSHVYWYRQLPEEGLKFMVYLQKENIIDESGMPKERFSAEFPKEGPSILRIQQVVRGDSAAYFCASTPGLAGMETQYFGPGTRLLVL.

In regard to this clonotype: Being one base from a much bigger clone, this may be a read error. This rearrangement joins TRBV7-9 to TRBJ2-7; D is perhaps TRBD2 (6 bases). The last part of the DNA fits TRBJ2-5 better; the J call may be wrong. The CDR3 is 14 amino acids. CDR1 is SEHNR, CDR2 FQNEAQ, per germline (reference sequence). Here the CDR3 DNA reads TGTGCCAGCGGGACTTGGGGCGGTCCAGAGACCCAGTACTTC. This gives the protein CASGTWGGPETQYF.

Points on this clonotype: This may be a read error: a much more frequent sequence differs by one nucleotide. The chain carries TRBV6-6 and TRBJ2-1, with D possibly matching TRBD2 (6 bases). CDR3 length: 14 amino acids. CDR1 MNHNY and CDR2 SVGAGI come from the germline V gene (reference sequence). V gave up 6 bases and J gave up 4 bases, with 13 bases separating them. In nucleotides, the CDR3 is TGTGCCAGCAGGTGGGGGGACGCATACAATGAGCAGTTCTTC. Translated: CASRWGDAYNEQFF.

This chain connects TRBV28 to TRBJ1-6; 7 bases map to TRBD1. Trimming took 5 bases from V and 7 from J; bases not matched to a gene: 8. Germline CDR1 and CDR2: MDHEN and SYDVKM. The CDR3 totals 15 residues. The CDR3 DNA is TGTGCCAGCAGTCCCCCCGACAGGGCGAATTCACCCCTCCACTTT. Residues: CASSPPDRANSPLHF.

On this clonotype: A read error may be the cause here, since a much bigger clone is one base away. The V and J genes are TRBV20-1 and TRBJ2-7; TRBD2 matches 7 bases. Germline lookup yields CDR1 DFQATT and CDR2 SNEGSKA (reference sequence). This CDR3 comprises 14 residues. The ends lost 6 bases at V and 1 base at J; junction bases unmatched: 9. The chain's CDR3 is CSASPGLQSYEQYF. DNA of the CDR3: TGCAGTGCCTCTCCGGGACTACAATCCTACGAGCAGTACTTC.

This clonotype was detected only a few times. The chain links TRBV7-9 to TRBJ2-3, with 10 nucleotides matching TRBD1. Germline CDR1 is SEHNR and CDR2 is FQNEAQ (reference sequence). V lost 5 bases and J lost 3; bases outside the gene matches: 8. This CDR3 is built from 16 residues. The CDR3 DNA follows: TGTGCCAGCAGCACGACAGGGGGCTCTCAAACAGATACGCAGTATTTT. Translation gives CASSTTGGSQTDTQYF.

The gene calls are TRBV12-3 or TRBV12-4 and TRBJ2-2, with 10 bases aligning to TRBD2. The CDR3 extends over 15 amino acids. The J segment lost 4 bases and the V segment lost 6 bases, leaving 5 bases of the junction unmatched. The CDR3 is CASSWTSGITGELFF. The CDR3 coding sequence is TGTGCCAGCAGCTGGACTAGCGGCATCACCGGGGAGCTGTTTTTT.

This rearrangement joins TRBV4-3 to TRBJ2-3; 7 bases are a match to TRBD2. The CDR3 totals 17 residues. Germline CDR1 LGHNA, CDR2 YSLEER. The V and J ends lost 4 bases and 7 bases, in that order; junction bases with no gene match: 17. CDR3 loop: CASSPAGVTGVKNTQYF. CDR3 DNA sequence: TGCGCCAGCAGCCCCGCGGGGGTAACGGGAGTGAAAAATACGCAGTATTTT.

This clonotype was counted between two and nine times. At one end, the junction sequence differs from germline, possibly due to a read error. This chain uses TRBV7-3 with TRBJ2-5; weak D call: TRBD2 (6 bases). CDR1 and CDR2 from the germline V gene are SGHTA and FQGTGA. CDR3 length: 13 amino acids. The CDR3 coding sequence is TGCGCCAGCAGCGTCGGGACTCCGGAGACCCAGTACTTC. Translated, it gives CASSVGTPETQYF.

This clonotype has just a few counts. This chain joins TRBV20-1 and TRBJ1-5; D possibly corresponds to TRBD1 (6 bases). Germline V lookup: CDR1 DFQATT, CDR2 SNEGSKA (reference sequence). The CDR3 length is 15 residues. Trimming took off 6 bases at V and 4 bases at J, with 19 bases between the two ends. The CDR3 DNA sequence: TGCAGTGCCCGCGAAGGGGGAGAATCGAATCAGCCCCAGCATTTT. Encoded protein: CSAREGGESNQPQHF.

Only a few counts were recorded for this clonotype. The V gene is TRBV12-3 or TRBV12-4, the J gene TRBJ2-1; D might be TRBD2 (5 bases). V was trimmed by 6 bases and J by 5 bases, leaving 17 bases between them. The CDR3 runs 15 residues. The chain's CDR3 is CASRPTRSGHNEQFF. The CDR3 nucleotides are TGTGCCAGCAGGCCTACTAGAAGCGGTCACAATGAGCAGTTCTTC.

This chain connects TRBV7-9 to TRBJ2-3; TRBD2 might be the D (5 bases). Trimming shortened V by 8 bases and J by 8 bases, and 8 bases separated the two germline ends. The CDR3 extends over 10 amino acids. The V gene's germline CDR1 is SEHNR and CDR2 FQNEAQ (reference sequence). This CDR3 reads CASEAGTQYF. The CDR3 DNA reads TGTGCCAGCGAGGCGGGTACGCAGTATTTT.

This clonotype occurred many times. The chain joins TRBV10-2 to TRBJ2-7; D is unclear. Deletions cut 2 bases from V and 7 bases from J, with 3 bases between. The CDR3 consists of 10 residues. The germline CDR1 and CDR2 sequences are WSHSY and SAAADI. This CDR3 is CASSEREQYF. The CDR3 DNA reads TGCGCCAGCAGTGAGAGAGAGCAGTACTTC.

V and J are TRBV28 and TRBJ2-7; D possibly corresponds to TRBD1 (7 bases). The CDR3 sequence is 17 residues long. Germline-derived CDR1 and CDR2 are MDHEN and SYDVKM. Trimming removed 5 bases at V and 0 bases at J, with 20 bases between. DNA of the CDR3: TGTGCCAGCAGTGGGGGTCCGCGGGACAGTGTCTCCTACGAGCAGTACTTC. It codes for CASSGGPRDSVSYEQYF. The full variable domain, in which reference TRBV28 and TRBJ2-7 provide the parts outside the CDR3, is DVKVTQSSRYLVKRTGEKVFLECVQDMDHENMFWYRQDPGLGLRLIYFSYDVKMKEKGDIPEGYSVSREKKERFSLILESASTNQTSMYLCASSGGPRDSVSYEQYFGPGTRLTVT.

The table lists this clonotype with a count of one. This chain uses TRBV6-1 with TRBJ2-7; 7 bases match TRBD1. This CDR3 has 13 residues. Germline CDR1 is MNHNS and CDR2 is SASEGT. The junction had 4 bases not matched to a gene; V was cut back by 7 bases and J by 1 base. In DNA form, the CDR3 reads TGTGCCAGCAAGGGACAGAGATCCTACGAGCAGTACTTC. This sequence encodes CASKGQRSYEQYF.

Points on this clonotype: A read error may be the cause here, since a much bigger clone is one base away. The chain recombines TRBV21-1 with TRBJ2-5; the listed D gene, TRBD1, was not tested against the DNA. TRBV21-1 constitutes a pseudogene. The CDR3 runs 17 residues. The CDR3 reads CASGKRGMGGEQETQYF. The DNA for the CDR3 is TGTGCCAGCGGCAAAAGGGGGATGGGGGGGGAACAAGAGACCCAGTACTTC.

The table lists this clonotype with many counts. This chain uses TRBV27 with TRBJ2-7; TRBD1 matches 10 bases. After removal of 5 bases from V and 6 bases from J, the junction contained 7 bases not matched to a gene. CDR1 MNHEY and CDR2 SMNVEV come from the germline V gene (reference sequence). CDR3 length: 14 amino acids. The chain's CDR3 is CASSPGTGDGEQYF. The CDR3 DNA reads TGTGCCAGCAGTCCCGGGACAGGGGACGGCGAGCAGTACTTC.

Comment on this clonotype: At one end, the junction sequence differs from germline, possibly due to a read error. The chain combines TRBV19 with TRBJ2-3; 7 nucleotides align to TRBD1. The CDR3 covers 15 residues. CDR1 is LNHDA, CDR2 SQIVND, per germline (reference sequence). In DNA, the CDR3 is TGTGCCAGTAGTGTCGGGACAGCTAGCACAGATACGCGGTATTTT. Its translation is CASSVGTASTDTRYF.

V usage is TRBV20-1 and J usage is TRBJ2-2; 7 positions match TRBD2. Germline values: CDR1 DFQATT, CDR2 SNEGSKA (reference sequence). The CDR3 totals 14 residues. The junction had 9 bases not matched to a gene; V was cut back by 6 bases and J by 5 bases. As DNA, the CDR3 is TGCAGTGCCAGCCAGCGGGACCCAACCGGGGAGCTGTTTTTT. Its protein product is CSASQRDPTGELFF.

This chain links TRBV14 with TRBJ2-7, with 8 bases matching TRBD1. The ends lost 5 bases at V and 2 bases at J; junction bases unmatched: 8. From germline, CDR1 is SGHDN and CDR2 FVKESK. The CDR3 is 15 residues long. CDR3 sequence reads: CASSESDRVPYEQYF. CDR3 DNA sequence: TGTGCCAGCAGCGAGTCGGACAGGGTACCCTACGAGCAGTACTTC.

This clonotype was detected many times. The rearrangement joins TRBV4-1 to TRBJ2-3; either TRBD1 or TRBD2 may fit D (6 bases each). Germline values: CDR1 MGHRA, CDR2 YSYEKL. The CDR3 loop spans 15 amino acids. V lost 4 bases and J 8 bases, leaving 19 bases between the germline ends. CDR3 amino acids: CASSPGLRGELTQYF. The CDR3 region has the DNA TGCGCCAGCAGCCCAGGTTTGAGGGGGGAACTTACGCAGTATTTT.

Of note for this clonotype: This may come from a read error, since a much larger clone is one base off. The chain employs TRBV20-1 and TRBJ2-7; tentatively, D is TRBD2 (5 bases). V dropped 2 bases and J dropped 6 bases, with 8 bases sitting between them. Germline CDR1 is DFQATT and CDR2 is SNEGSKA (reference sequence). The CDR3 totals 11 residues. The CDR3 protein is CSARMRVEQYV. For the CDR3, the DNA is TGCAGTGCTAGAATGAGGGTCGAGCAGTACGTC.

In its sample, this clonotype was seen a few times. Since a much larger clone is just one base distant, this may be a read error. The J gene is TRBJ2-6, the V gene TRBV6-5; the D is unclear. There are 15 residues in the CDR3. V gave up 2 bases and J gave up 0 bases, with 5 bases separating them. Germline CDR1 is MNHEY and CDR2 is SVGAGI. The CDR3 protein is CASSYKVSGANVLTF. CDR3 DNA sequence: TGTGCCAGCAGTTACAAGGTCTCTGGGGCCAACGTCCTGACTTTC.

This rearrangement joins TRBV11-2 to TRBJ1-5; D unresolved. V was pared by 1 base and J by 2 bases, with 9 bases between. This CDR3 region has 15 residues. The germline V gene has CDR1 SGHAT and CDR2 FQNNGV. CDR3 residues: CASSLGAAGNQPQHF. The CDR3, as DNA: TGTGCCAGCAGCTTAGGGGCCGCCGGCAATCAGCCCCAGCATTTT.

This clonotype was recorded many times. V and J are TRBV11-2 and TRBJ2-6; a possible D gene is TRBD1 (5 bases). Trimming left V 5 bases short and J 4 bases short, with 12 bases between. The CDR3 consists of 15 residues. Germline CDR1 reads SGHAT; CDR2 reads FQNNGV. For the CDR3, the DNA is TGTGCCAGCAGCGTCAGGGTGGAAGGGGCCAACGTCCTGACTTTC. This sequence encodes CASSVRVEGANVLTF.

This clonotype has ten or more counts. J is TRBJ2-5 and V is TRBV7-3; D is possibly TRBD1 or TRBD2 (5 bases each). CDR1 is SGHTA and CDR2 is FQGTGA in the germline V gene. Trimming removed 1 base at V and 4 bases at J, with 13 bases between. There are 15 residues in the CDR3. The CDR3 DNA sequence: TGTGCCAGCAGCTTAAAGGGGTCGGGAAGAGAGACCCAGTACTTC. Translated, it gives CASSLKGSGRETQYF.